These 20 T cell receptor beta chains came from one sample sequenced in a study of T cell repertoires in cytomegalovirus infection. TCRdb fed the reads into MiXCR, producing one record per CDR3 protein. The sample has under 600,000 distinct CDR3 sequences, more than 15% seen once; the top ten hold under 30%. The specimen sequenced was CD8+ T cells from PBMCs. Receptors were obtained from a human donor in good health (CMV status not recorded). Some clones in this sample may be carry-over from other donors' samples.

This rearrangement joins TRBV6-5 to TRBJ2-2, with D possibly being TRBD1 or TRBD2 (5 bases each). Germline CDR1 and CDR2: MNHEY and SVGAGI. The CDR3 is 16 amino acids. V was shortened by 2 bases and J by 5 bases, with 15 bases between the two germline ends. The CDR3 is CASSYGAGEGTGELFF. CDR3 sequence (DNA): TGTGCCAGCAGTTACGGGGCGGGCGAAGGTACCGGGGAGCTGTTTTTT.

This clonotype was observed a few times. V and J are TRBV12-3 or TRBV12-4 and TRBJ1-2, with D possibly matching TRBD1 (6 bases). This CDR3 has 14 residues. With 5 bases removed from V and 5 bases from J, the gap between germline ends came to 15 bases. The CDR3, as DNA: TGTGCCAGCAGTAATGAGACAGGCTTATATGGCTACACCTTC. Protein: CASSNETGLYGYTF.

The chain couples TRBV28 to TRBJ1-2, with 7 positions matching TRBD1. With 5 bases clipped from V and 1 base from J, the junction kept 13 bases outside the gene matches. The CDR3 is 17 residues long. The germline gives CDR1 MDHEN, CDR2 SYDVKM. CDR3 coding DNA: TGTGCCAGCAGTGAGAAGATTCTGGGACAGTTTAACTATGGCTACACCTTC. Translated: CASSEKILGQFNYGYTF.

This clonotype was counted many times. The V gene is TRBV7-2, the J gene TRBJ2-2, with TRBD2 matching over 7 bases. The germline CDR1 and CDR2 sequences are SGHTA and FQGNSA. The J segment lost 3 bases and the V segment lost 6 bases, leaving 13 bases of the junction unmatched. This CDR3 spans 17 amino acids. The DNA for the CDR3 is TGTGCCAGCAGTCCTACAAGGCGGGAGCGATACACCGGGGAGCTGTTTTTT. Amino acid sequence: CASSPTRRERYTGELFF.

The genes are TRBV20-1 and TRBJ1-3; no definite D call. This CDR3 is built from 15 residues. CDR1 DFQATT and CDR2 SNEGSKA come from the germline V gene (reference sequence). V was cut by 0 bases and J by 0 bases, with 9 bases left in between. The CDR3 nucleotides read TGCAGTGCTAGAGAGGGAAGATACTCTGGAAACACCATATATTTT. Protein sequence: CSAREGRYSGNTIYF.

This clonotype was picked up many times. The rearrangement links TRBV6-1 to TRBJ2-5; a possible D gene is TRBD2 (6 bases). The CDR3 has 17 amino acids. The V end lost 2 bases, the J end lost 0 bases, and 16 bases lay between the germline ends. CDR1 MNHNS and CDR2 SASEGT come from the germline V gene. The CDR3 DNA follows: TGTGCCAGCAGTGAACCCCGAGTAGCGGCGTACCAAGAGACCCAGTACTTC. Translation gives CASSEPRVAAYQETQYF.

A few counts support this clonotype. The chain employs TRBV7-9 and TRBJ1-1; the match to TRBD1 covers 8 bases. Germline V gene lookup returns CDR1 SEHNR and CDR2 FQNEAQ (reference sequence). This CDR3 comprises 17 residues. V shed 2 bases and J 3 bases; nucleotides not matched to a gene: 11. Written as DNA, the CDR3 is TGTGCCAGCAGCTTACCCTCCTTTGGGACAGGATACACTGAAGCTTTCTTT. Amino acid sequence: CASSLPSFGTGYTEAFF. The variable domain in full, with the rest retrieved from reference TRBV7-9 and TRBJ1-1, is DTGVSQNPRHKITKRGQNVTFRCDPISEHNRLYWYRQTLGQGPEFLTYFQNEAQLEKSRLLSDRFSAERPKGSFSTLEIQRTEQGDSAMYLCASSLPSFGTGYTEAFFGQGTRLTVV.

V is TRBV20-1 and J is TRBJ2-5, with D hard to call. Trimming took 1 base from V and 3 from J, leaving 9 bases between them. This CDR3 comprises 13 residues. Per the germline V gene, CDR1 is DFQATT and CDR2 is SNEGSKA (reference sequence). CDR3: CSARGSSKETQYF. The DNA for the CDR3 is TGCAGTGCTAGAGGGTCGTCGAAAGAGACCCAGTACTTC.

In its sample, this clonotype was seen many times. V and J are TRBV5-8 and TRBJ2-1; the D is unclear. The V end lost 0 bases, the J end lost 5 bases, and 12 bases lay between the germline ends. The V gene's germline CDR1 is SGHTS and CDR2 YDEGEE. The CDR3 totals 15 residues. In nucleotides, the CDR3 is TGTGCCAGCAGCTTGGTAACGGAGACCAACAATGAGCAGTTCTTC. Translated, it gives CASSLVTETNNEQFF.

This clonotype has at least ten counts. The chain carries TRBV7-2 and TRBJ2-7; 7 bases match TRBD1. The trim removed 9 bases at V and 0 bases at J, leaving 8 bases unmatched. Germline-derived CDR1 and CDR2 are SGHTA and FQGNSA. The CDR3 totals 14 residues. CDR3 sequence: CARTKDRLSYEQYF. CDR3 coding DNA: TGTGCCAGGACGAAGGACAGGCTCTCCTACGAGCAGTACTTC.

This clonotype was observed many times. The chain couples TRBV10-3 to TRBJ2-1; 9 nucleotides align to TRBD2. From germline, CDR1 is ENHRY and CDR2 SYGVKD. The CDR3 covers 17 residues. The V segment lost 8 bases and the J segment 0 bases; nucleotides outside the gene matches: 11. In DNA form, the CDR3 reads TGTGCCATCTACGGCGGGGGGGCCCTGAGCTCCTACAATGAGCAGTTCTTC. Protein product: CAIYGGGALSSYNEQFF.

The chain recombines TRBV27 with TRBJ1-1, with 9 bases lining up with TRBD1. V dropped 6 bases and J dropped 6; count of bases not matched to a gene: 5. The CDR3 is 13 residues long. Germline values: CDR1 MNHEY, CDR2 SMNVEV (reference sequence). The CDR3 nucleotides read TGTGCCAGCAGAAGGACAGGGGCGTCTGAAGCTTTCTTT. This sequence encodes CASRRTGASEAFF.

V gene TRBV15 combines with J gene TRBJ1-5, with D hard to call. Germline loops: CDR1 LNHNV, CDR2 YYDKDF (reference sequence). V lost 5 bases and J lost 0, with 14 bases in between. This CDR3 region has 16 residues. The CDR3, as DNA: TGTGCCACCAGCGGAGGCTCAAGTTATAGCAATCAGCCCCAGCATTTT. This gives the protein CATSGGSSYSNQPQHF.

At least ten counts were recorded for this clonotype. The chain couples TRBV10-3 to TRBJ1-5, with a weak D call TRBD1 (6 bases). This CDR3 is 12 amino acids long. The germline gives CDR1 ENHRY, CDR2 SYGVKD. Trimming cost V 4 bases and J 6 bases, with 7 bases left between them. The CDR3 spells CAISGGGQPQHF. As DNA, the CDR3 is TGTGCCATCAGTGGAGGGGGTCAGCCCCAGCATTTT.

This rearrangement joins TRBV27 to TRBJ1-5, with D possibly being TRBD1 (5 bases). The CDR3 is 15 amino acids. Per the germline V gene, CDR1 is MNHEY and CDR2 is SMNVEV (reference sequence). Trimming pared 5 bases from V and 0 bases from J, leaving 11 bases between. CDR3 residues: CASSGHFDSNQPQHF. In DNA form, the CDR3 reads TGTGCCAGCAGTGGACATTTTGATAGCAATCAGCCCCAGCATTTT.

The chain is built from TRBV4-1 and TRBJ1-2; D is undetermined. This CDR3 has 14 amino acids. The V gene lost 3 bases and the J gene lost 3 bases, with 11 bases spanning the gap. The V gene's germline CDR1 is MGHRA and CDR2 YSYEKL. In DNA, the CDR3 is TGCGCCAGCAGCCACGAAGGACGGGACTATGGCTACACCTTC. This translates into CASSHEGRDYGYTF.

There are many counts of this clonotype. This chain links TRBV7-6 with TRBJ2-5, with D tentatively TRBD2 (6 bases). This CDR3 is 14 amino acids long. In germline, CDR1 is SGHVS, CDR2 FNYEAQ. Trimming shortened V by 3 bases and J by 4 bases, and 12 bases separated the two germline ends. DNA of the CDR3: TGTGCCAGCAGCTTCCTAGCGAGGGGAGAGACCCAGTACTTC. This gives the protein CASSFLARGETQYF.

The rearrangement joins TRBV9 to TRBJ2-7, with D perhaps matching TRBD1 (5 bases). There are 16 residues in the CDR3. Germline CDR1 reads SGDLS; CDR2 reads YYNGEE. Trimming took off 0 bases at V and 0 bases at J, with 13 bases between the two ends. The CDR3 is CASSVEATGASYEQYF. The CDR3 DNA sequence: TGTGCCAGCAGCGTAGAAGCAACAGGAGCCTCCTACGAGCAGTACTTC.

The J gene is TRBJ2-7, the V gene TRBV2, with 9 bases that match TRBD1. V trimming: 8 bases; J trimming: 4 bases; junction bases outside the gene matches: 6. Germline V gene data show CDR1 as SNHLY and CDR2 as FYNNEI. The CDR3 consists of 13 residues. This chain's CDR3 is CASWDREVYEQYF. The CDR3, as DNA: TGTGCCAGCTGGGACAGGGAAGTGTACGAGCAGTACTTC.

The chain couples TRBV29-1 to TRBJ1-2, with D unresolved. Germline V gene data show CDR1 as SQVTM and CDR2 as ANQGSEA. The ends were cut back, 2 bases at V and 3 bases at J, with 16 bases in the middle. This CDR3 contains 15 residues. This CDR3 is CSVESVGEGDYGYTF. CDR3 sequence (DNA): TGCAGCGTTGAATCCGTTGGGGAAGGCGACTATGGCTACACCTTC. The whole variable domain, remainder taken from reference TRBV29-1 and TRBJ1-2, is SAVISQKPSRDICQRGTSLTIQCQVDSQVTMMFWYRQQPGQSLTLIATANQGSEATYESGFVIDKFPISRPNLTFSTLTVSNMSPEDSSIYLCSVESVGEGDYGYTFGSGTRLTVV.